A single sample gave rise to the 14 T cell receptor beta chains below, sequenced in a study of blood T cell repertoires in COVID-19. This table comes from immunoSEQ multiplex PCR, and its TCRdb copy is limited to in-frame clones, with some not included. This sample has a few hundred thousand clones, with roughly 85% found just once. Sequenced material: PBMCs or T cells enriched from blood (not recorded which). The origin of the receptors is a woman between 40 and 55 years old with acute COVID-19.

CDR3 loop: CATSRDWRPANEKLFF. CDR3 DNA: TGTGCCACCAGCAGAGATTGGAGGCCGGCTAATGAAAAACTGTTTTTT. The V gene is TRBV15, the J gene TRBJ1-4; D unclear. Germline lookup yields CDR1 LNHNV and CDR2 YYDKDF (reference sequence). The CDR3 sequence is 16 residues long. V was trimmed by 0 bases and J by 3 bases, leaving 11 bases between them.

The V and J genes are TRBV10-2 and TRBJ1-5, with D possibly being TRBD1 (6 bases). Looked up from germline, CDR1 is WSHSY and CDR2 is SAAADI. The CDR3 contains 17 residues. V was shortened by 2 bases and J by 0 bases, with 14 bases between the two germline ends. The chain's CDR3 is CASSEKGGGYSNQPQHF. As DNA, the CDR3 is TGCGCCAGCAGTGAGAAAGGGGGGGGATATAGCAATCAGCCCCAGCATTTT.

V and J are TRBV15 and TRBJ2-5; 10 bases map to TRBD2. The CDR3 length is 17 residues. V gave up 0 bases and J gave up 5 bases; unmatched junction bases: 9. Germline V CDR1 and CDR2: LNHNV, YYDKDF (reference sequence). The CDR3 bases are TGTGCCACCAGCAGAGATCTTGCTAGCGGGAGTACTGAGACCCAGTACTTC. Amino acid sequence: CATSRDLASGSTETQYF.

This clone was seen only once. This chain connects TRBV28 to TRBJ1-5, with 7 nucleotides matching TRBD1. The germline gives CDR1 MDHEN, CDR2 SYDVKM. The ends lost 6 bases at V and 5 bases at J; junction bases unmatched: 10. The CDR3 runs 15 residues. CDR3 in amino acids: CASRHDRVGYQPQHF. The CDR3 DNA is TGTGCCAGCAGACATGACAGGGTGGGATATCAGCCCCAGCATTTT.

This clone occurred once. The chain recombines TRBV28 with TRBJ2-7; D possibly corresponds to TRBD2 (6 bases). With 7 bases removed from V and 4 bases from J, the gap between germline ends came to 20 bases. The germline V gene has CDR1 MDHEN and CDR2 SYDVKM. The CDR3 runs 15 residues. The CDR3 DNA reads as TGTGCCAGCACCCCGGTGGACTACACCAATTACGAGCAGTACTTC. As protein: CASTPVDYTNYEQYF.

V is TRBV4-3 and J is TRBJ2-7; D is perhaps TRBD2 (5 bases). Germline CDR1 is LGHNA and CDR2 is YSLEER. The CDR3 is 14 amino acids. The germline V and J ends were trimmed by 0 bases and 4 bases, with 10 bases remaining between them. CDR3 protein: CASSQDVRDYEQYF. The DNA of the CDR3 is TGCGCCAGCAGCCAAGATGTACGGGATTACGAGCAGTACTTC.

The rearrangement links TRBV28 to TRBJ1-2; D is possibly TRBD1 (5 bases). This CDR3 is built from 13 residues. Germline CDR1 is MDHEN and CDR2 is SYDVKM. Trimming took 6 bases from V and 8 from J, leaving 16 bases between them. CDR3 sequence: CASSPAGVEGYTF. Here the CDR3 DNA reads TGTGCCAGCAGCCCAGCGGGGGTGGAGGGCTACACCTTC.

This chain joins TRBV24-1 and TRBJ2-5; 7 nucleotides line up with TRBD1. The CDR3 consists of 13 residues. V shed 5 bases and J 3 bases; nucleotides not matched to a gene: 2. Germline CDR1 reads KGHDR; CDR2 reads SFDVKD. CDR3 residues: CATSVGTEETQYF. Written as DNA, the CDR3 is TGTGCCACCAGTGTGGGGACAGAAGAGACCCAGTACTTC.

This rearrangement joins TRBV18 to TRBJ1-5; a possible D gene is TRBD1 (5 bases). CDR1 and CDR2 from the germline V gene are KGHSH and LQKENI. This CDR3 is 15 amino acids long. Trimming cost V 2 bases and J 3 bases, with 11 bases left between them. DNA for the CDR3: TGTGCCAGCTCACCAGATACAGGACCCAATCAGCCCCAGCATTTT. Amino acid sequence: CASSPDTGPNQPQHF.

This clone was recorded a few times. The CDR3, as DNA: TGTGCCAGCAGCCCCGCAGGTGAGGAGACCCAGTACTTC. Its protein product is CASSPAGEETQYF. The V and J genes are TRBV7-9 and TRBJ2-5; D not certain. V gave up 5 bases and J gave up 5 bases, with 12 bases separating them. This CDR3 has 13 residues. The germline gives CDR1 SEHNR, CDR2 FQNEAQ (reference sequence).

This sequence joins TRBV5-1 and TRBJ1-1; maybe TRBD1 (5 bases). This CDR3 contains 19 residues. The germline V gene encodes CDR1 SGHRS and CDR2 YFSETQ. V lost 4 bases, J lost 2 bases, and 27 bases lay in between. The CDR3 nucleotides are TGCGCCAGCAGCCCCAGGGTAGCGGGCCACACTGGGGGTAACACTGAAGCTTTCTTT. Amino acid sequence: CASSPRVAGHTGGNTEAFF.

The chain is built from TRBV28 and TRBJ2-7, with 9 bases that match TRBD1. Germline assignment: CDR1 MDHEN and CDR2 SYDVKM. The CDR3 sequence is 16 residues long. V lost 5 bases to trimming and J lost 0 bases; unmatched junction nucleotides: 8. The CDR3 DNA is TGTGCCAGCAGTGGACAGGGGCAGTGGAACTCCTACGAGCAGTACTTC. Residues: CASSGQGQWNSYEQYF.

The chain carries TRBV19 and TRBJ1-5; the D gene is possibly TRBD1 (5 bases). Germline assignment: CDR1 LNHDA and CDR2 SQIVND (reference sequence). The CDR3 runs 13 residues. V was pared by 7 bases and J by 2 bases, with 9 bases between. CDR3 region: CASKAGGNQPQHF. The CDR3, as DNA: TGTGCCAGTAAGGCGGGGGGCAATCAGCCCCAGCATTTT.

This chain joins TRBV28 and TRBJ1-6; 8 nucleotides align to TRBD1. J was trimmed by 4 bases and V by 6 bases; bases with no gene match: 8. From germline, CDR1 is MDHEN and CDR2 SYDVKM. The CDR3 sequence is 16 residues long. The CDR3 is CASSPRDRLYNSPLHF. DNA of the CDR3: TGTGCCAGCAGCCCGCGGGACAGGTTGTATAATTCACCCCTCCACTTT.